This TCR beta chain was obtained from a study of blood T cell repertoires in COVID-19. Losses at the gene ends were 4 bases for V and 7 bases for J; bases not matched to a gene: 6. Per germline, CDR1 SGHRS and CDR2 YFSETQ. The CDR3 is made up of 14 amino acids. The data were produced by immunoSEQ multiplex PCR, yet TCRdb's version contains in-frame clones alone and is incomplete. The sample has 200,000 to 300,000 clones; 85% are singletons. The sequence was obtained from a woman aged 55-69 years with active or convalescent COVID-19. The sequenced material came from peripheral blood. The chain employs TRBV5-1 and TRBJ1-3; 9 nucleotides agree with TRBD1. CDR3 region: CASSPQGAVNTIYF. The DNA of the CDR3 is TGCGCCAGCAGCCCACAGGGGGCGGTGAACACCATATATTTT.